Sequencing of this T cell receptor beta chain was carried out in a study of long-term antiretroviral therapy in people with HIV. On this clone: Its specificity is unknown.

One or more pre-ART and two or more post-ART PBMC samples were available from each donor. The study's findings and limits: Whichever time point was examined, clones expanded before ART dominated the repertoire.

Version v3.0 of the immunoSEQ assay ran at survey level. Assay used: immunoSEQ multiplex PCR; TCRdb lists only in-frame clones, some missing. The sample yields 30,000 or so clones, roughly 74% seen once. Germline V gives CDR1 SGHTA, CDR2 FQGNSA. The CDR3 has 15 amino acids. The trim removed 4 bases at V and 8 bases at J, leaving 7 bases unmatched. This TCR was recovered from a man over 45 with HIV. The chain carries TRBV7-2 and TRBJ1-6; 8 bases fit TRBD1. This sample comprised unsorted PBMCs, obtained 3 years after starting antiretroviral therapy. The CDR3 sequence is CASSSTGEGYSPLHF. The CDR3 nucleotides read TGTGCCAGCAGCTCGACAGGGGAGGGATATTCACCCCTCCACTTT.